A selection of T cell receptor beta chains follows, all from one sample in a study of cytomegalovirus exposure and HLA in healthy donors. Sequenced by immunoSEQ multiplex PCR; TCRdb stores in-frame clones only, minus some. Of about 73,000 clones in the sample, around two thirds were seen once. Sequencing was carried out using PBMCs. These receptor sequences come from a woman in her forties or fifties in good health and CMV-seropositive. CDR3s include the opening cysteine and the closing phenylalanine or tryptophan. The D gene is left open where the match is weak. Not all rows give a size; the values are once, few, many and, for expanded clones, a class.

.,TRBJ2-7,TRBD1,TRBV7-3,TGTGCCAGCAGCTTGGGCCCCCCGGGACAGGGGGTCTACGAGCAGTACTTC,CASSLGPPGQGVYEQYF
.,TRBJ2-1,TRBD2,TRBV19,TGTGCCAGTAGTATATCCGGGGGGAATTTTTACAATGAGCAGTTCTTC,CASSISGGNFYNEQFF
.,TRBJ2-2,.,TRBV28,TGTGCCATTCGGGACACCTTGAACACCGGGGAGCTGTTTTTT,CAIRDTLNTGELFF
few,TRBJ2-5,.,TRBV9,TGTGCCAGCAGCGTAGAGGGCGGGACAGTCAAAGAGACCCAGTACTTC,CASSVEGGTVKETQYF
.,TRBJ2-2,.,TRBV27,TGTGCCAGCAGTAGGCCCAGGGTAGATGCCGGGGAGCTGTTTTTT,CASSRPRVDAGELFF
.,TRBJ1-6,.,TRBV18,TGTGCCAGCTCACCATTCAGTCAGGCGAGCTCCTATAATTCACCCCTCCACTTT,CASSPFSQASSYNSPLHF
.,TRBJ1-5,.,TRBV14,TGTGCCAGCAGCCAAGGAGGGCAGCCCCAGCATTTT,CASSQGGQPQHF
few,TRBJ2-3,.,TRBV19,TGTGCCAGTAGTACTTCCCTCCATACGCAGTATTTT,CASSTSLHTQYF
.,TRBJ1-3,TRBD1,TRBV30,TGTGCCTGGAGTGTATGGGACAGAGTTATCTCTGGAAACACCATATATTTT,CAWSVWDRVISGNTIYF
.,TRBJ2-5,.,TRBV6-1,TGTGCCAGCGGGAGGGAGACCCAGTACTTC,CASGRETQYF
.,TRBJ2-7,.,TRBV27,TGTGCCAGCAGTTTAGGGGGGTTGGGCTACGAGCAGTACTTC,CASSLGGLGYEQYF
.,TRBJ2-5,TRBD1,TRBV7-9,TGTTCCAGCACCCGACAGGGTGGAGAGACCCAGTACTTC,CSSTRQGGETQYF
.,TRBJ1-6,.,TRBV18,TGTGCCAGCTCAAAGGACAGCTCCTATAATTCACCCCTCCACTTT,CASSKDSSYNSPLHF
.,TRBJ2-7,.,TRBV2,TGTGCCAGCAGTGAAGCCCACAACTACGAGCAGTACTTC,CASSEAHNYEQYF
few,TRBJ2-3,TRBD2,TRBV6-5,TGTGCCAGCAGTTACGTACCTAGCGGGGGGGCAGATACGCAGTATTTT,CASSYVPSGGADTQYF
.,TRBJ2-7,.,TRBV18,TGTGCCAGCTCACCGACTAACTCCTACGAGCAGTACTTC,CASSPTNSYEQYF
.,TRBJ2-3,TRBD2,TRBV5-4,TGTGCCAGCAGCCCCGGACTAGCGGTAGCGGATACGCAGTATTTT,CASSPGLAVADTQYF
.,TRBJ2-5,.,TRBV5-1,TGCGCCAGCAGCTTCTCCAGGGGCGCACAAGAGACCCAGTACTTC,CASSFSRGAQETQYF
.,TRBJ1-2,.,TRBV5-1,TGCGCCAGCAGCTTGGGGCAGGGGAGCTCGGGCTACACCTTC,CASSLGQGSSGYTF